A selection of T cell receptor beta chains follows, all from one sample in a study of graft-versus-host responses after intestinal transplantation. The repertoire was sequenced with immunoSEQ multiplex PCR; TCRdb's copy has only in-frame clones and lacks some. Among 43,000 or so clones, about 95% were seen once, and the ten largest hold around 1.5%. The sequences come from PBMCs, collected more than 310 days after intestinal transplant. The receptors shown here come from a human patient who received an intestinal transplant, so some T cells may come from the graft donor. Each CDR3 is given with its conserved first and last residue. D genes are given only for firm matches. Only some rows state a clone size, as once, few, many or a class for expanded clones.

j_gene | d_gene | v_gene | abundance | CDR3aa | CDR3nt
TRBJ1-5 | - | TRBV6-6 | - | CASSYSRGSNQPQHF | TGTGCCAGCAGTTACTCACGGGGAAGCAATCAGCCCCAGCATTTT
TRBJ2-1 | - | TRBV27 | - | CASLIAANYNEQFF | TGTGCCAGCCTCATAGCGGCGAACTACAATGAGCAGTTCTTC
TRBJ2-7 | TRBD2 | TRBV6-1 | - | CASSERLAGGRRAEQYF | TGTGCCAGCAGTGAAAGGCTAGCGGGGGGACGTCGGGCCGAGCAGTACTTC
TRBJ1-4 | - | TRBV5-1 | - | CASSPSATNEKLFF | TGCGCCAGCAGCCCGTCTGCAACTAATGAAAAACTGTTTTTT
TRBJ2-5 | - | TRBV29-1 | - | CSVDRGRETQYF | TGCAGCGTTGACAGGGGCCGAGAGACCCAGTACTTC
TRBJ2-1 | TRBD2 | TRBV5-1 | - | CASRAGTSSYNEQFF | TGCGCCAGCAGGGCGGGGACTAGCTCCTACAATGAGCAGTTCTTC
TRBJ2-7 | - | TRBV27 | - | CASGPGTIYEQYF | TGTGCCAGCGGACCCGGGACGATCTACGAGCAGTACTTC
TRBJ2-7 | - | TRBV5-1 | - | CASSLNVAVRHYEQYF | TGCGCCAGCAGCTTGAATGTTGCGGTCAGGCACTACGAGCAGTACTTC
TRBJ2-3 | - | TRBV10-1 | - | CASSPSLDTQYF | TGCGCCAGCAGTCCCTCCCTAGATACGCAGTATTTT
TRBJ2-7 | TRBD2 | TRBV7-9 | once | CASSGPGLGSYEQYF | TGTGCCAGCAGCGGGCCGGGACTAGGCTCCTACGAGCAGTACTTC
TRBJ1-6 | - | TRBV2 | - | CASSGGRDNSPLHF | TGTGCCAGCAGTGGGGGCAGGGATAATTCACCCCTCCACTTT
TRBJ1-2 | - | TRBV7-9 | - | CASSSDSSYGYTF | TGTGCCAGCAGCTCAGACTCATCCTATGGCTACACCTTC
TRBJ2-5 | - | TRBV5-5 | once | CASSLRRVVGQETQYF | TGTGCCAGCAGCTTGAGGAGGGTTGTTGGACAAGAGACCCAGTACTTC
TRBJ1-1 | - | TRBV21-1 | - | CASSKEGDEKGNTEAFF | TGTGCCAGCAGCAAAGAGGGAGACGAAAAAGGGAACACTGAAGCTTTCTTT
TRBJ2-7 | - | TRBV28 | - | CASSLAIGEQYF | TGTGCCAGCAGTTTAGCTATAGGCGAGCAGTACTTC
TRBJ1-4 | - | TRBV7-9 | - | CASSLRGLLGEKLFF | TGTGCCAGCAGCTTACGGGGATTGCTGGGTGAAAAACTGTTTTTT
TRBJ1-1 | - | TRBV6-1 | - | CASRRHQNTEAFF | TGTGCCAGCCGAAGACATCAGAACACTGAAGCTTTCTTT
TRBJ1-1 | - | TRBV4-1 | - | CASSRPGTLMNTEAFF | TGCGCCAGCAGCCGACCCGGGACACTGATGAACACTGAAGCTTTCTTT
TRBJ2-5 | - | TRBV5-6 | - | CASSLVAGALETQYF | TGTGCCAGCAGCTTGGTGGCGGGCGCTTTGGAGACCCAGTACTTC
TRBJ2-7 | - | TRBV5-4 | - | CASSLVTGSYEQYF | TGTGCCAGCAGCTTGGTAACGGGCTCCTACGAGCAGTACTTC
TRBJ2-1 | - | TRBV5-6 | - | CASSLRIGEQFF | TGTGCCAGCAGCTTAAGGATTGGAGAGCAGTTCTTC
TRBJ2-5 | - | TRBV13 | - | CASSLGLRGETQYF | TGTGCCAGCAGCTTAGGACTGAGGGGAGAGACCCAGTACTTC
TRBJ1-1 | - | TRBV14 | - | CASSLGWGNTEAFF | TGTGCCAGCAGCCTGGGTTGGGGGAACACTGAAGCTTTCTTT
TRBJ2-1 | TRBD2 | TRBV5-1 | - | CASSQQGSGYNEQFF | TGCGCCAGCAGCCAGCAAGGTAGCGGGTACAATGAGCAGTTCTTC
TRBJ1-1 | - | TRBV19 | - | CASSMEEGDTEAFF | TGTGCCAGTAGTATGGAGGAGGGGGACACTGAAGCTTTCTTT
TRBJ1-5 | - | TRBV10-2 | once | CASSERFRANNQPQHF | TGCGCCAGCAGTGAGCGATTCAGGGCCAACAATCAGCCCCAGCATTTT
TRBJ2-5 | TRBD2 | TRBV19 | few | CASSIDSGRETQYF | TGTGCCAGTAGTATAGATTCCGGGAGGGAGACCCAGTACTTC
TRBJ2-1 | - | TRBV7-3 | - | CASSLTGDRGADEQFF | TGTGCCAGCAGCTTAACTGGGGACCGAGGAGCGGATGAGCAGTTCTTC
TRBJ2-7 | - | TRBV19 | - | CASSASSGTYNEQYF | TGTGCCAGTAGTGCTTCCTCCGGGACATACAACGAGCAGTACTTC
TRBJ2-7 | TRBD2 | TRBV5-6 | - | CASSLALRDYEQYF | TGTGCCAGCAGCTTGGCCTTACGGGACTACGAACAGTACTTC
TRBJ1-2 | - | TRBV2 | - | CARGGLDLYGYTF | TGTGCCAGGGGAGGTCTGGATTTATATGGCTACACCTTC
TRBJ1-2 | - | TRBV10-3 | - | CAISGHLQGAGYGYTF | TGTGCCATCAGTGGCCACCTACAGGGAGCGGGCTATGGCTACACCTTC
TRBJ2-1 | - | TRBV4-2 | - | CASSQDPAVSGDEQFF | TGTGCCAGCAGCCAAGATCCGGCGGTGAGCGGCGATGAGCAGTTCTTC
TRBJ2-7 | TRBD2 | TRBV30 | - | CAVAGSLLYEQYF | TGTGCCGTAGCGGGTTCCCTACTCTACGAGCAGTACTTC
TRBJ2-5 | - | TRBV7-2 | - | CASSLGSFQETQYF | TGTGCCAGCAGCTTAGGGAGTTTCCAAGAGACCCAGTACTTC
TRBJ1-2 | - | TRBV4-3 | - | CATEDSRRGYTF | TGCGCCACCGAGGACAGCCGGCGTGGCTACACCTTC
TRBJ2-3 | TRBD2 | TRBV30 | - | CAWTLAELTDTQYF | TGTGCCTGGACCCTAGCGGAGCTCACAGATACGCAGTATTTT
TRBJ2-7 | - | TRBV5-4 | few | CASSLFSGVSYEQYF | TGTGCCAGCAGCTTGTTTTCAGGGGTCTCCTACGAGCAGTACTTC
TRBJ1-4 | - | TRBV2 | - | CASIETRGWGEKLFF | TGTGCCAGCATTGAAACTCGGGGTTGGGGGGAAAAACTGTTTTTT
TRBJ1-4 | - | TRBV9 | - | CASSVEGWGEKLFF | TGTGCCAGCAGCGTAGAGGGTTGGGGTGAAAAACTGTTTTTT
TRBJ2-1 | - | TRBV7-9 | - | CASSQTKNEQFF | TGTGCCAGCAGCCAAACTAAAAATGAGCAGTTCTTC
TRBJ1-5 | TRBD1 | TRBV5-3 | - | CARSFGTGIRSNQPQHF | TGTGCCAGAAGCTTTGGGACAGGGATCAGAAGCAATCAGCCCCAGCATTTT
TRBJ1-4 | TRBD1 | TRBV6-6 | - | CASSLQGTFEKLFF | TGTGCCAGCAGTTTACAGGGGACATTTGAAAAACTGTTTTTT
TRBJ2-7 | TRBD2 | TRBV30 | - | CAWSVDGRSSEQYF | TGTGCCTGGAGTGTAGACGGGAGGAGTTCCGAGCAGTACTTC
TRBJ2-1 | TRBD2 | TRBV11-2 | - | CASSRGGGAYYNEQFF | TGTGCCAGCAGCCGGGGGGGAGGCGCTTACTACAATGAGCAGTTCTTC
TRBJ1-6 | - | TRBV4-1 | once | CASSQEGGQPNSPLHF | TGCGCCAGCAGCCAAGAAGGAGGACAGCCAAATTCACCCCTCCACTTT
TRBJ2-3 | TRBD2 | TRBV11-2 | - | CASSLTPGGRGFSDTQYF | TGTGCCAGCAGCCTAACACCAGGCGGGAGGGGGTTCTCGGATACGCAGTATTTT
TRBJ2-1 | - | TRBV9 | - | CASSVAPVGASGNNEQFF | TGTGCCAGCAGCGTAGCGCCTGTGGGGGCTAGCGGTAACAATGAGCAGTTCTTC
TRBJ1-6 | - | TRBV6-5 | - | CASTPGRNSPLHF | TGTGCCAGCACCCCGGGACGTAATTCACCCCTCCACTTT
TRBJ2-3 | - | TRBV7-6 | - | CASSLAGGLVPTDTQYF | TGTGCCAGCAGCTTAGCAGGGGGGTTAGTTCCCACAGATACGCAGTATTTT
TRBJ2-3 | - | TRBV7-2 | - | CASSRRGRTGTDTQYF | TGTGCCAGCAGCCGGCGGGGCAGGACGGGCACAGATACGCAGTATTTT
TRBJ2-7 | - | TRBV5-4 | - | CASSSGERSSYEQYF | TGTGCCAGCAGCTCGGGCGAGAGATCCTCCTACGAGCAGTACTTC
TRBJ2-1 | TRBD2 | TRBV7-2 | - | CASSKGLVSEQFF | TGTGCCAGCAGCAAAGGACTAGTCAGTGAGCAGTTCTTC
TRBJ2-5 | - | TRBV19 | - | CASSMRAGRETQYF | TGTGCCAGTAGTATGAGGGCAGGGAGGGAGACCCAGTACTTC